The rows below give T cell receptor beta chains drawn from one sample of a study of cytomegalovirus exposure and HLA in healthy donors. The repertoire was sequenced with immunoSEQ multiplex PCR; TCRdb's copy has only in-frame clones and lacks some. The repertoire consists of 150,000 or so clones, with around 80% occurring once and the leading ten covering around 6.6%. The specimen was PBMCs. The receptors shown here come from a man over 45 in good health and CMV-seropositive. The CDR3 runs from the conserved cysteine through the conserved F or W. A D gene is named only where the DNA matches it firmly. Some rows mark clone size as missing; the rest say once, few, many or name a class of expanded clone.

d_gene: .
abundance: .
j_gene: TRBJ2-7
v_gene: TRBV27
CDR3aa: CASRPISNYEQYF
CDR3nt: TGTGCCAGCAGGCCTATTTCGAACTACGAGCAGTACTTC

d_gene: TRBD1
abundance: .
j_gene: TRBJ2-1
v_gene: TRBV10-1
CDR3aa: CASSDSQGASNEQFF
CDR3nt: TGCGCCAGCAGTGATAGCCAGGGGGCGTCCAATGAGCAGTTCTTC

d_gene: TRBD1
abundance: once
j_gene: TRBJ1-2
v_gene: TRBV5-6
CDR3aa: CASSLAVTGSNGYTF
CDR3nt: TGTGCCAGCAGCTTGGCGGTGACAGGGAGTAATGGCTACACCTTC

d_gene: TRBD2
abundance: few
j_gene: TRBJ2-2
v_gene: TRBV7-9
CDR3aa: CASSSLLAGGLNTGELFF
CDR3nt: TGTGCCAGCAGCTCCTTACTAGCGGGGGGGCTTAACACCGGGGAGCTGTTTTTT

d_gene: .
abundance: .
j_gene: TRBJ2-2
v_gene: TRBV13
CDR3aa: CASSSRPWEGGTGELFF
CDR3nt: TGTGCCAGCAGCTCCCGCCCCTGGGAGGGGGGCACCGGGGAGCTGTTTTTT

d_gene: TRBD1
abundance: .
j_gene: TRBJ2-3
v_gene: TRBV6-5
CDR3aa: CASTVQGATTDTQYF
CDR3nt: TGTGCCAGCACCGTACAGGGGGCAACAACAGATACGCAGTATTTT

d_gene: .
abundance: once
j_gene: TRBJ2-3
v_gene: TRBV5-1
CDR3aa: CASSSLAGASTDTQYF
CDR3nt: TGCGCCAGCAGCTCTTTAGCTGGAGCTAGCACAGATACGCAGTATTTT

d_gene: .
abundance: .
j_gene: TRBJ2-3
v_gene: TRBV7-8
CDR3aa: CASSFVGGKDTQYF
CDR3nt: TGTGCCAGCAGCTTCGTGGGCGGGAAAGATACGCAGTATTTT

d_gene: .
abundance: medium-sized
j_gene: TRBJ2-7
v_gene: TRBV7-9
CDR3aa: CASSPRGYEQYF
CDR3nt: TGTGCCAGCAGTCCCCGCGGCTACGAGCAGTACTTC

d_gene: TRBD1
abundance: .
j_gene: TRBJ1-1
v_gene: TRBV18
CDR3aa: CASSSQGGRTEAFF
CDR3nt: TGTGCCAGCTCATCCCAGGGGGGACGAACTGAAGCTTTCTTT

d_gene: .
abundance: .
j_gene: TRBJ2-5
v_gene: TRBV7-9
CDR3aa: CASSSQGGLGEQYF
CDR3nt: TGTGCCAGCAGCTCACAGGGAGGGTTGGGGGAGCAGTACTTC

d_gene: .
abundance: .
j_gene: TRBJ1-1
v_gene: TRBV2
CDR3aa: CASSPRRGGSEAFF
CDR3nt: TGTGCCAGCAGTCCACGGCGCGGCGGATCTGAAGCTTTCTTT